The 14 T cell receptor beta chains listed next were all sequenced from one sample in a study of blood T cells in healthy people across ages. A second PCR, run for about 6 to 12 cycles, used a sample-barcoded 5' primer plus a J-beta primer mix. TCRdb analysed the 5' RACE reads with MiXCR anew, one entry per CDR3 protein. Among 1.5 million to 2 million distinct CDR3 sequences listed, less than 50% were seen once. Sequences were obtained from blood. These receptors all stem from a woman aged 40 to 50 in good health.

This clonotype turned up a few times. The rearrangement links TRBV4-3 to TRBJ2-3; tentative D call: TRBD1 (6 bases). The V end lost 0 bases, the J end lost 7 bases, and 11 bases lay between the germline ends. The CDR3 extends over 14 amino acids. Germline V gives CDR1 LGHNA, CDR2 YSLEER. The CDR3 region has the DNA TGCGCCAGCAGCCAAGATACAGGGACGTATACGCAGTATTTT. Its protein is CASSQDTGTYTQYF.

The chain combines TRBV4-3 with TRBJ2-1; 10 bases fit TRBD1. V shed 1 base and J 7 bases; nucleotides not matched to a gene: 7. Germline CDR1 LGHNA, CDR2 YSLEER. The CDR3 is 16 residues long. The CDR3 bases are TGCGCCAGCAGCCAAGGCACCGGGACAGGGGAAAATGAGCAGTTCTTC. It specifies CASSQGTGTGENEQFF.

The chain has TRBV7-2 and TRBJ1-2, with a possible D match to TRBD1 (5 bases). V was trimmed by 0 bases and J by 6 bases, leaving 11 bases between them. The CDR3 consists of 14 residues. CDR1 SGHTA and CDR2 FQGNSA come from the germline V gene. CDR3 sequence (DNA): TGTGCCAGCAGCTTAGCGGGACCCGGGAATGGCTACACCTTC. It encodes CASSLAGPGNGYTF.

The chain uses TRBV12-5 and TRBJ1-2; D gene ambiguous. The V gene lost 3 bases and the J gene lost 2 bases, with 7 bases spanning the gap. Germline V lookup: CDR1 LGHNT, CDR2 FRNRAP. The CDR3 covers 13 residues. Here the CDR3 reads CASGFGPNYGYTF. The CDR3 region has the DNA TGTGCTAGTGGTTTCGGGCCCAACTATGGCTACACCTTC.

V and J are TRBV4-2 and TRBJ1-6; D gene ambiguous. Germline loops: CDR1 LGHNA, CDR2 YNFKEQ. V gave up 2 bases and J gave up 7 bases, with 12 bases separating them. The CDR3 consists of 15 residues. The CDR3 reads CASSQIDTANSPLHF. CDR3 sequence (DNA): TGTGCCAGCAGCCAAATAGACACCGCCAATTCACCCCTCCACTTT.

This clonotype was recorded a few times. V usage is TRBV28 and J usage is TRBJ1-2; D uncertain. The CDR3 runs 12 residues. Germline lookup yields CDR1 MDHEN and CDR2 SYDVKM. V was clipped by 10 bases and J by 7 bases, with 16 bases between them. DNA for the CDR3: TGTGCCATCCAACTCGGGCTCGGTGGCTACACCTTC. It translates to CAIQLGLGGYTF.

This clonotype was detected many times. J is TRBJ2-5 and V is TRBV3-1; 8 nucleotides align to TRBD1. The junction had 4 bases not matched to a gene; V was cut back by 2 bases and J by 11 bases. Germline CDR1 is LGHDT and CDR2 is YNNKEL (reference sequence). The CDR3 consists of 12 residues. The CDR3 DNA reads TGTGCCAGCAGCCAACTCTGGGACAGGCAGTACTTC. It translates to CASSQLWDRQYF.

The rearrangement uses TRBV20-1 and TRBJ1-5; 8 bases are a match to TRBD1. Germline CDR1 and CDR2: DFQATT and SNEGSKA (reference sequence). The CDR3 has 14 residues. Trimming removed 6 bases from V and 1 base from J; junction bases left unmatched: 5. The DNA for the CDR3 is TGCAGTGCAGCGGACAGGGTGAGCAATCAGCCCCAGCATTTT. Protein: CSAADRVSNQPQHF.

There are a few counts of this clonotype. J is TRBJ2-3 and V is TRBV7-9, with D perhaps matching TRBD1 (8 bases). The germline V and J ends were trimmed by 5 bases and 1 base, with 19 bases remaining between them. From germline, CDR1 is SEHNR and CDR2 FQNEAQ (reference sequence). The CDR3 contains 17 residues. The CDR3, as DNA: TGTGCCAGCAGCGCGGCTACAGGGGGGGCTGGCACAGATACGCAGTATTTT. Protein sequence: CASSAATGGAGTDTQYF.

The genes are TRBV6-8 and TRBJ2-3; D perhaps matches TRBD1 (6 bases). CDR1 and CDR2 from the germline V gene are MNHGY and SAAAGT. V was shortened by 7 bases and J by 0 bases, with 23 bases between the two germline ends. The length of the CDR3 is 18 residues. CDR3 sequence (DNA): TGTGCCAGCAATCACTCACCGGAGACAGGACTCAGCACAGATACGCAGTATTTT. This encodes CASNHSPETGLSTDTQYF.

The chain uses TRBV20-1 and TRBJ2-7; maybe TRBD1 (5 bases). Germline assignment: CDR1 DFQATT and CDR2 SNEGSKA (reference sequence). The CDR3 consists of 12 residues. The CDR3 region is CRCGAPQEPQYF. Written as DNA, the CDR3 is TGCAGATGTGGGGCCCCACAAGAGCCCCAGTACTTC.

This clonotype was found a few times. V gene TRBV20-1 combines with J gene TRBJ2-1; possible D gene TRBD2, 5 bases. The CDR3 sequence is 15 residues long. V was pared by 6 bases and J by 4 bases, with 19 bases between. The germline V gene encodes CDR1 DFQATT and CDR2 SNEGSKA (reference sequence). The CDR3 reads CSAVGNRYGYNEQFF. DNA for the CDR3: TGCAGTGCGGTCGGGAATAGGTATGGATACAATGAGCAGTTCTTC.

This clonotype was counted a few times. The chain joins TRBV20-1 to TRBJ1-2; unclear D gene. CDR1 is DFQATT and CDR2 is SNEGSKA in the germline V gene (reference sequence). With 6 bases removed from V and 13 bases from J, the gap between germline ends came to 12 bases. The CDR3 sequence is 9 residues long. CDR3 sequence: CSAPLIVTF. The CDR3 DNA sequence: TGCAGTGCCCCTCTTATTGTCACCTTC.

The chain has TRBV6-6 and TRBJ1-2; D is undetermined. V gave up 2 bases and J gave up 6 bases, with 13 bases separating them. In germline, CDR1 is MNHNY, CDR2 SVGAGI (reference sequence). The CDR3 loop spans 14 amino acids. In DNA form, the CDR3 reads TGTGCCAGCAGTTACGCATTGAAAGGAGATGGCTACACCTTC. Translation: CASSYALKGDGYTF.